Below, 6 T cell receptor beta chains from the same sample are listed, as sequenced in a study of CD8+ T cells in alopecia areata. Treatment: oral pan-JAK inhibitor, 5-10 mg twice daily. Extraction and reverse transcription of RNA yielded cDNA as the sequencing template. Clones were sequenced by immunoSEQ multiplex PCR, and TCRdb holds only the in-frame ones, with some missing. Here the sample spans roughly 280,000 clones, 60% being singletons. The specimen comprised CD4+ T cells sorted from blood, sampled at roughly week 53, from a patient treated with tofacitinib. These TCRs come from a human donor with alopecia areata.

Comments on this clone: Other DNA sequences in this specimen translate into the identical CDR3. The chain employs TRBV29-1 and TRBJ2-5, with D perhaps being TRBD1 or TRBD2 (5 bases each). Germline assignment: CDR1 SQVTM and CDR2 ANQGSEA. The ends were cut back, 1 base at V and 5 bases at J, with 8 bases in the middle. This CDR3 contains 12 residues. The CDR3: CSVEGGSETQYF. Here the CDR3 DNA reads TGCAGCGTTGAAGGGGGGTCGGAGACCCAGTACTTC.

The chain couples TRBV5-4 to TRBJ2-5; tentatively, D is TRBD2 (6 bases). The V end was cut by 3 bases, the J end by 5 bases, with 17 bases between. Germline V gene lookup returns CDR1 SGHNT and CDR2 YYREEE (reference sequence). The CDR3 consists of 15 residues. CDR3 residues: CASSSRGPVGETQYF. In DNA form, the CDR3 reads TGTGCCAGCAGCTCGCGGGGCCCCGTGGGGGAGACCCAGTACTTC.

On this clone itself: The final CDR3 position lacks the conserved phenylalanine or tryptophan, pointing to a likely read error. The DNA is omitted, as the CDR3 cannot be located on it reliably, and the CDR3 follows TCRdb's listing. The V and J genes are TRBV29-1 and TRBJ1-2. Termini included, the CDR3 measures 12 amino acids. Germline V gene data show CDR1 as SQVTM and CDR2 as ANQGSEA. The CDR3 reads CSVEDLQREISI.

This clone came up a few times. This chain links TRBV7-3 with TRBJ1-6; no reliable D call. There are 15 residues in the CDR3. In germline, CDR1 is SGHTA, CDR2 FQGTGA. The V and J ends lost 3 bases and 7 bases respectively, with 13 bases between them. Written as DNA, the CDR3 is TGTGCCAGCAGCTTGACAACGGGTTGGAATTCACCCCTCCACTTT. Amino acids: CASSLTTGWNSPLHF.

V is TRBV5-1 and J is TRBJ2-5, with D maybe TRBD1 (5 bases). This CDR3 spans 14 amino acids. V was clipped by 0 bases and J by 4 bases, with 10 bases between them. Germline V gives CDR1 SGHRS, CDR2 YFSETQ. CDR3 coding DNA: TGCGCCAGCAGCTTGGACAGGCTTCGAGAGACCCAGTACTTC. It translates to CASSLDRLRETQYF.

This chain joins TRBV25-1 and TRBJ2-7; D unresolved. Trimming pared 4 bases from V and 1 base from J, leaving 8 bases between. CDR1 MGHDK and CDR2 SYGVNS come from the germline V gene. The length of the CDR3 is 13 residues. The CDR3 nucleotides read TGTGCCAGCAGTGCGACTTTATCCTACGAGCAGTACTTC. It translates to CASSATLSYEQYF.